Each of the 15 T cell receptor beta chains below was sequenced from the same sample in a study of cytomegalovirus exposure and HLA in healthy donors. The primer mix had 60 Vbeta and 13 Jbeta primers. Clones were read by immunoSEQ multiplex PCR, and TCRdb kept only the in-frame ones, dropping some. This specimen shows around 140,000 clones; the ten leading clones hold under 2%. The sample comprised PBMCs. The receptors originated from a woman aged 50 to 65 in good health and CMV-seronegative.

This chain connects TRBV2 to TRBJ2-7; 10 bases map to TRBD2. V trimming: 4 bases; J trimming: 4 bases; junction bases outside the gene matches: 7. Per germline, CDR1 SNHLY and CDR2 FYNNEI. CDR3 size: 15 residues. The CDR3 DNA is TGTGCCAGCAGTGGGACTAGCGGAAGCTTATACGAGCAGTACTTC. Encoded protein: CASSGTSGSLYEQYF.

The rearrangement links TRBV7-4 to TRBJ1-3; 7 bases line up with TRBD1. V lost 1 base to trimming and J lost 2 bases; unmatched junction nucleotides: 17. This CDR3 is 20 amino acids long. Germline V gene data show CDR1 as SGHVT and CDR2 as SQSDAQ. CDR3 DNA sequence: TGTGCCAGCAGCTTAGAACAAGTGGCCTCCGACAGGGCAACTGGAAACACCATATATTTT. It yields the protein CASSLEQVASDRATGNTIYF.

The chain combines TRBV28 with TRBJ1-2; 8 bases match TRBD1. Germline CDR1 is MDHEN and CDR2 is SYDVKM. This CDR3 has 17 residues. V was pared by 3 bases and J by 3 bases, with 12 bases of the junction left unmatched. The CDR3 DNA reads TGTGCCAGCAGTTTCCCCCCCGGGACAGGACCAGACTATGGCTACACCTTC. Its protein is CASSFPPGTGPDYGYTF.

V and J are TRBV11-2 and TRBJ2-2; possibly TRBD1 for D (5 bases). V was cut by 5 bases and J by 8 bases, with 15 bases left in between. The germline gives CDR1 SGHAT, CDR2 FQNNGV. The CDR3 is made up of 14 amino acids. In DNA form, the CDR3 reads TGTGCCAGCAGCCAAACAGGACGGGCGGGGGAGCTGTTTTTT. Its protein is CASSQTGRAGELFF.

The genes are TRBV6-4 and TRBJ1-4; 8 positions agree with TRBD1. V gave up 2 bases and J gave up 8 bases; unmatched junction bases: 13. CDR1 MRHNA and CDR2 SNTAGT come from the germline V gene. The CDR3 spans 17 residues. In DNA, the CDR3 is TGTGCCAGCAGTGACCAGGTGACAGGGGATAGTTTCGAAAAACTGTTTTTT. Translating gives CASSDQVTGDSFEKLFF.

In DNA, the CDR3 is TGTGCCAGCAGTAGGACAGGAATAGAGACCCAGTACTTC. This encodes CASSRTGIETQYF. This chain joins TRBV5-4 and TRBJ2-5; 7 bases align to TRBD1. Germline V lookup: CDR1 SGHNT, CDR2 YYREEE (reference sequence). The CDR3 runs 13 residues. V lost 5 bases, J lost 4 bases, and 5 bases stayed unmatched.

The chain combines TRBV18 with TRBJ2-5; a possible D gene is TRBD2 (5 bases). The CDR3 contains 14 residues. V lost 3 bases and J lost 5, with 13 bases in between. CDR1 KGHSH and CDR2 LQKENI come from the germline V gene. The CDR3 reads CASSPPRGLETQYF. The CDR3 DNA reads as TGTGCCAGCTCACCCCCCCGGGGTTTGGAGACCCAGTACTTC.

This chain links TRBV4-3 with TRBJ2-1, with TRBD2 matching 9 bases. Germline CDR1 and CDR2: LGHNA and YSLEER. This CDR3 comprises 20 residues. With 0 bases clipped from V and 4 bases from J, the junction kept 16 bases outside the gene matches. The CDR3 nucleotides read TGCGCCAGCAGCCAAGATCCAGCGGGAGGAGATCCCATTTCTTACAATGAGCAGTTCTTC. It is translated as CASSQDPAGGDPISYNEQFF.

The chain couples TRBV6-5 to TRBJ1-5; tentatively, D is TRBD1 (5 bases). The V end lost 5 bases, the J end lost 2 bases, and 13 bases lay between the germline ends. Germline V gene data show CDR1 as MNHEY and CDR2 as SVGAGI. The length of the CDR3 is 15 residues. Here the CDR3 DNA reads TGTGCCAGCAGTCGGCAGGGCGGAGGCAATCAGCCCCAGCATTTT. It specifies CASSRQGGGNQPQHF.

The chain has TRBV6-1 and TRBJ2-5; possibly TRBD1 for D (6 bases). This CDR3 comprises 14 residues. Germline V gene data show CDR1 as MNHNS and CDR2 as SASEGT. V was pared by 6 bases and J by 5 bases, with 16 bases between. The CDR3 bases are TGTGCCAGCAGGAGGGACAACTCTTACGAGACCCAGTACTTC. This translates into CASRRDNSYETQYF.

The V gene is TRBV5-4, the J gene TRBJ1-1, with D tentatively TRBD1 (5 bases). This CDR3 has 15 amino acids. Germline CDR1 SGHNT, CDR2 YYREEE (reference sequence). V gave up 2 bases and J gave up 2 bases, with 13 bases separating them. The CDR3 coding sequence is TGTGCCAGCAGCTTCCCGGGGGGTTTCAACACTGAAGCTTTCTTT. Encoded protein: CASSFPGGFNTEAFF.

The chain recombines TRBV11-3 with TRBJ2-5, with TRBD2 matching over 12 bases. CDR1 SGHNT and CDR2 YENEEA come from the germline V gene. V was pared by 5 bases and J by 2 bases, with 9 bases of the junction left unmatched. The CDR3 spans 17 residues. The CDR3 spells CASSQSSLAGGQETQYF. The CDR3 DNA follows: TGTGCCAGCAGCCAATCCTCACTAGCGGGGGGACAAGAGACCCAGTACTTC. Full variable domain (missing parts from reference TRBV11-3 and TRBJ2-5): EAGVVQSPRYKIIEKKQPVAFWCNPISGHNTLYWYLQNLGQGPELLIRYENEEAVDDSQLPKDRFSAERLKGVDSTLKIQPAELGDSAVYLCASSQSSLAGGQETQYFGPGTRLLVL.

This chain uses TRBV4-2 with TRBJ2-1; 8 nucleotides match TRBD2. The CDR3 extends over 16 amino acids. Germline lookup yields CDR1 LGHNA and CDR2 YNFKEQ. The junction had 13 bases not matched to a gene; V was cut back by 2 bases and J by 10 bases. The CDR3 DNA sequence: TGTGCCAGCAGCCAAAAAGAGGGAGCGGGGGCTAGCGAGCAGTTCTTC. As protein: CASSQKEGAGASEQFF.

The chain joins TRBV2 to TRBJ2-1; TRBD2 matches 12 bases. The V and J ends lost 3 bases and 9 bases, in that order; junction bases with no gene match: 6. This CDR3 spans 15 amino acids. Germline CDR1 SNHLY, CDR2 FYNNEI. CDR3 sequence: CASSEELAGGREQFF. The CDR3 DNA reads as TGTGCCAGCAGTGAGGAACTAGCGGGGGGTCGTGAGCAGTTCTTC.

The chain has TRBV5-1 and TRBJ1-5; D is perhaps TRBD1 (6 bases). Germline loops: CDR1 SGHRS, CDR2 YFSETQ. The CDR3 runs 15 residues. The V end lost 0 bases, the J end lost 3 bases, and 10 bases lay between the germline ends. CDR3 loop: CASSLGGQNNQPQHF. In DNA, the CDR3 is TGCGCCAGCAGCTTGGGTGGACAGAACAATCAGCCCCAGCATTTT.